One and the same sample provided the 11 T cell receptor beta chains below, sequenced in a study of blood T cell repertoires in COVID-19. Sequencing was performed with immunoSEQ multiplex PCR; in TCRdb, only in-frame clones are kept and a portion is missing. Counted here are about 440,000 clones, 90% occurring once; the ten biggest clones make up 0.6%. Sequenced input: PBMCs or T cells enriched from blood (not recorded which). These TCRs come from a man between 18 and 35 years old who had recovered from COVID-19.

In the case of this clone: The same CDR3 can be traced to other DNA sequences in this sample. The chain uses TRBV20-1 and TRBJ2-5; D is unresolved. V shed 5 bases and J shed 2 bases, with 6 bases lying between them. Germline V gene sequence: CDR1 DFQATT, CDR2 SNEGSKA (reference sequence). The CDR3 is 11 amino acids. For the CDR3, the DNA is TGCAGTGCTGAGTCGCAAGAGACCCAGTACTTC. Amino acids: CSAESQETQYF.

The genes are TRBV3-1 (or the pseudogene TRBV3-2) and TRBJ2-7; 9 nucleotides match TRBD1. The CDR3 covers 12 residues. The J segment lost 6 bases and the V segment lost 6 bases, leaving 3 bases of the junction unmatched. Germline V gene data show CDR1 as LGHDT and CDR2 as YNNKEL (reference sequence). This CDR3 reads CASRGQGGEQYF. DNA for the CDR3: TGTGCCAGCAGGGGACAGGGTGGCGAGCAGTACTTC.

This chain connects TRBV10-3 to TRBJ1-4; D is perhaps TRBD1 (5 bases). V dropped 6 bases and J dropped 11 bases, with 10 bases sitting between them. The CDR3 spans 11 residues. Germline values: CDR1 ENHRY, CDR2 SYGVKD. DNA for the CDR3: TGTGCCATCAGACTGCAGGGTAAACTGTTTTTT. Protein: CAIRLQGKLFF.

The CDR3 loop is CASSSEDPESTEAFF. The CDR3 DNA reads as TGTGCCAGCTCTTCGGAGGACCCCGAAAGCACTGAAGCTTTCTTT. V usage is TRBV18 and J usage is TRBJ1-1; D unclear. Between the trimmed V and J ends, which lost 6 bases and 4 bases, there was a span of 18 bases. The CDR3 sequence is 15 residues long. The germline gives CDR1 KGHSH, CDR2 LQKENI.

The chain recombines TRBV10-2 with TRBJ2-7; TRBD2 agrees at 10 bases. In germline, CDR1 is WSHSY, CDR2 SAAADI. V trimming: 6 bases; J trimming: 5 bases; junction bases outside the gene matches: 7. The CDR3 is 14 residues long. Written as DNA, the CDR3 is TGCGCCAGCAGCCCAGCGGGGGGGCGGAACGAGCAGTACTTC. It specifies CASSPAGGRNEQYF.

V and J are TRBV6-5 and TRBJ2-2; TRBD2 agrees at 8 bases. The V gene's germline CDR1 is MNHEY and CDR2 SVGAGI. V dropped 6 bases and J dropped 5; count of bases not matched to a gene: 8. There are 15 residues in the CDR3. CDR3 sequence reads: CASSLRGGRTGELFF. For the CDR3, the DNA is TGTGCCAGCAGCCTCCGGGGGGGGAGGACCGGGGAGCTGTTTTTT.

The chain uses TRBV19 and TRBJ2-2, with D tentatively TRBD1 (6 bases). The V gene's germline CDR1 is LNHDA and CDR2 SQIVND (reference sequence). This CDR3 is 15 amino acids long. Trimming removed 6 bases at V and 2 bases at J, with 13 bases between. CDR3 sequence (DNA): TGTGCCAGTAGATCCGGGACAACAAACACCGGGGAGCTGTTTTTT. Translated, it gives CASRSGTTNTGELFF. The variable domain in full, with the rest retrieved from reference TRBV19 and TRBJ2-2, is DGGITQSPKYLFRKEGQNVTLSCEQNLNHDAMYWYRQDPGQGLRLIYYSQIVNDFQKGDIAEGYSVSREKKESFPLTVTSAQKNPTAFYLCASRSGTTNTGELFFGEGSRLTVL.

The chain uses TRBV2 and TRBJ1-4; 8 bases map to TRBD1. Germline CDR1 reads SNHLY; CDR2 reads FYNNEI. The CDR3 consists of 15 residues. Trimming removed 5 bases from V and 7 bases from J; junction bases left unmatched: 9. The CDR3 region has the DNA TGTGCCAGCAGTCCCAGACAGGGGATAGGTGAAAAACTGTTTTTT. This codes for CASSPRQGIGEKLFF.

This chain connects TRBV11-3 to TRBJ2-3, with D maybe TRBD2 (5 bases). This CDR3 has 14 amino acids. V dropped 1 base and J dropped 3 bases, with 8 bases sitting between them. Germline values: CDR1 SGHNT, CDR2 YENEEA. CDR3 in DNA: TGTGCCAGCAGCTTAGGAGGGCTAACAGATACGCAGTATTTT. Translated, it gives CASSLGGLTDTQYF.

This clone was seen only a few times. The chain joins TRBV3-1 (or the pseudogene TRBV3-2) to TRBJ2-1; D not resolved. The CDR3 spans 12 residues. CDR1 is LGHDT and CDR2 is YNNKEL in the germline V gene (reference sequence). V was clipped by 5 bases and J by 5 bases, with 7 bases between them. The CDR3 sequence is CASSAGNNEQFF. Here the CDR3 DNA reads TGTGCCAGCAGCGCAGGCAACAATGAGCAGTTCTTC.

This chain links TRBV9 with TRBJ2-1; 9 bases map to TRBD2. The CDR3 spans 15 residues. The ends lost 3 bases at V and 8 bases at J; junction bases unmatched: 9. Looked up from germline, CDR1 is SGDLS and CDR2 is YYNGEE. CDR3 sequence: CASSALAGGPYEQFF. As DNA, the CDR3 is TGTGCCAGCAGCGCCCTGGCGGGGGGGCCCTATGAGCAGTTCTTC.